This passage covers 2 T cell receptor beta chains from one sample sequenced in a study of blood T cell repertoires in COVID-19. Some clones are missing from TCRdb's copy, which holds only in-frame ones; the method was immunoSEQ multiplex PCR. The table shows about 200,000 clones, with 84% occurring only once. The sample comprised peripheral blood. The receptors here all came from a human donor in a cohort sampled during active COVID-19.

The chain recombines TRBV14 with TRBJ1-5; 9 bases are a match to TRBD1. The CDR3 runs 16 residues. From germline, CDR1 is SGHDN and CDR2 FVKESK. With 5 bases clipped from V and 2 bases from J, the junction kept 7 bases outside the gene matches. In DNA, the CDR3 is TGTGCCAGCAGCTGCCGGACAGGGGTCCGCAATCAGCCCCAGCATTTT. It yields the protein CASSCRTGVRNQPQHF. The full variable domain, completed using reference TRBV14 and TRBJ1-5, is EAGVTQFPSHSVIEKGQTVTLRCDPISGHDNLYWYRRVMGKEIKFLLHFVKESKQDESGMPNNRFLAERTGGTYSTLKVQPAELEDSGVYFCASSCRTGVRNQPQHFGDGTRLSIL.

J is TRBJ2-7 and V is TRBV11-2; 9 bases agree with TRBD2. Trimming took 2 bases from V and 2 from J; bases not matched to a gene: 1. CDR3 length: 14 amino acids. Germline CDR1 is SGHAT and CDR2 is FQNNGV. CDR3 in amino acids: CASSLTSGPYEQYF. The CDR3 DNA sequence: TGTGCCAGCAGCTTAACTAGCGGGCCCTACGAGCAGTACTTC.